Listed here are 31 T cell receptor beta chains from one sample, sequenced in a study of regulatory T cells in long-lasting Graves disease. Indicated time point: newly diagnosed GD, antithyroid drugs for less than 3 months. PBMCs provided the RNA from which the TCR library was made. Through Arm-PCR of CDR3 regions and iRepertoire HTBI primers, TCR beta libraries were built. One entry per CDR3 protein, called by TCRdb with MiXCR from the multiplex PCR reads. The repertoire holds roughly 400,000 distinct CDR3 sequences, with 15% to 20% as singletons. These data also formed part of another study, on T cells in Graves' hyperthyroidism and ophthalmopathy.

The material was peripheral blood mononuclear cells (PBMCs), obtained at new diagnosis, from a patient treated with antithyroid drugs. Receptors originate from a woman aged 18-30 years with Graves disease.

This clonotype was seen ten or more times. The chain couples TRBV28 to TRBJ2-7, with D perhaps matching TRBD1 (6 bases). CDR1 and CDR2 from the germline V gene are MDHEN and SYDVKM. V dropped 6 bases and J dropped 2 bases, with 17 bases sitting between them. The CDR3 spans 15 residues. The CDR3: CASRPRGHGTYEQYF. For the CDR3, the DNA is TGTGCCAGCAGACCCAGGGGACACGGGACCTACGAGCAGTACTTC.

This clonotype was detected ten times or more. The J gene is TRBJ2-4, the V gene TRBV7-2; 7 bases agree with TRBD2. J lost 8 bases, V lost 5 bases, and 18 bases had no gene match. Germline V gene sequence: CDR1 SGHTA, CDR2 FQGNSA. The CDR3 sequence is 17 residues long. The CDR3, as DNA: TGTGCCAGCAGCCCTACTCGGGGCGGGAGAACCCTGGACATTCAGTACTTC. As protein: CASSPTRGGRTLDIQYF.

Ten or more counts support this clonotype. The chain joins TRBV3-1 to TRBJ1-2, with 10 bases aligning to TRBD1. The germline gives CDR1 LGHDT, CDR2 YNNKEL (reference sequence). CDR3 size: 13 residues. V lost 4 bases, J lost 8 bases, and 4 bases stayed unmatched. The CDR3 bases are TGTGCCAGCAGCCCGGGACAGGGGACCGGCTACACCTTC. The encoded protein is CASSPGQGTGYTF.

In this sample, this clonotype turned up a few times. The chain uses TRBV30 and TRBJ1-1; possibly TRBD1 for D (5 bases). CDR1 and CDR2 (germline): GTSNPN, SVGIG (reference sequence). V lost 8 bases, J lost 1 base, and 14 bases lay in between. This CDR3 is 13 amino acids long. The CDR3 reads CATQGTPNTEAFF. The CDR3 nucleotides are TGTGCCACCCAGGGCACACCGAACACTGAAGCTTTCTTT.

Here the CDR3 reads CAISESIRDRIPFF. CDR3 bases: TGTGCCATCAGTGAGTCGATTCGGGACAGGATTCCTTTCTTT. The chain has TRBV10-3 and TRBJ1-1, with 8 bases that match TRBD1. V was pared by 0 bases and J by 12 bases, with 9 bases of the junction left unmatched. The germline V gene has CDR1 ENHRY and CDR2 SYGVKD. This CDR3 has 14 amino acids.

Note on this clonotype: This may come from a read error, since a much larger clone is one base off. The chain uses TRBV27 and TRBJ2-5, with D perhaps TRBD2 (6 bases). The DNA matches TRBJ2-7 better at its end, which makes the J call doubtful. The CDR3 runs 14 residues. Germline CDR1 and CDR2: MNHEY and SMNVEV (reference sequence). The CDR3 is CASSLSGLLSEQYF. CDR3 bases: TGTGCCAGCAGTTTATCGGGACTCCTATCCGAGCAGTACTTC.

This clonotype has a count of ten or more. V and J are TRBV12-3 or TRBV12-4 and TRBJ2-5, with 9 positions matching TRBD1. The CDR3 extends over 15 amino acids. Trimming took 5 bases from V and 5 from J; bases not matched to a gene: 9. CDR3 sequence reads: CASSAYRGRRETQYF. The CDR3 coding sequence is TGTGCCAGCAGTGCTTACAGGGGGCGCCGGGAGACCCAGTACTTC.

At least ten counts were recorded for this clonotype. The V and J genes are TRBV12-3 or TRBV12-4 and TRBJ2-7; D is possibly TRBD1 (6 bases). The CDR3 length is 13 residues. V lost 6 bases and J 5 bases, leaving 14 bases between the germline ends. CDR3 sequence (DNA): TGTGCCAGCAGCATCGGTACAGGGAACGAGCAGTACTTC. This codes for CASSIGTGNEQYF.

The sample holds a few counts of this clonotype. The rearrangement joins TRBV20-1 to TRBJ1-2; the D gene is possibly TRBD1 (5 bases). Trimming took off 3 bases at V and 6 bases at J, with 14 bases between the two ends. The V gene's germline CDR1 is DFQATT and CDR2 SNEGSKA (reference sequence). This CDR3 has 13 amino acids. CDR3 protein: CSASRGFTDGYTF. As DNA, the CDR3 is TGCAGTGCTAGTCGGGGGTTCACCGATGGCTACACCTTC.

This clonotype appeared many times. The DNA of the CDR3 is TGTGCCAGCAGTTTTTCGGGAGGAAAGGGGGACGAGCAGTACTTC. This codes for CASSFSGGKGDEQYF. The V and J genes are TRBV12-3 or TRBV12-4 and TRBJ2-7, with a weak D call TRBD2 (7 bases). The CDR3 sequence is 15 residues long. Trimming removed 3 bases from V and 5 bases from J, with 17 bases in between.

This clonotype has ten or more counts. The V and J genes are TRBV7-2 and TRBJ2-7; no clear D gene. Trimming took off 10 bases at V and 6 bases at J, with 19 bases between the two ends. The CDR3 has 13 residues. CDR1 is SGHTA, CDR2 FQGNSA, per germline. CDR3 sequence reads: CATGWVQSPEQYF. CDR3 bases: TGTGCCACAGGTTGGGTGCAGTCCCCCGAGCAGTACTTC.

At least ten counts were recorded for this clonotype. CDR3 loop: CASSAPPVYNEQFF. CDR3 nucleotide sequence: TGTGCCAGCAGTGCACCCCCAGTTTACAATGAGCAGTTCTTC. The V call is TRBV27, the J call TRBJ2-1, with unresolved D. The CDR3 spans 14 residues. Deletions cut 5 bases from V and 4 bases from J, with 12 bases between. The germline V gene encodes CDR1 MNHEY and CDR2 SMNVEV (reference sequence).

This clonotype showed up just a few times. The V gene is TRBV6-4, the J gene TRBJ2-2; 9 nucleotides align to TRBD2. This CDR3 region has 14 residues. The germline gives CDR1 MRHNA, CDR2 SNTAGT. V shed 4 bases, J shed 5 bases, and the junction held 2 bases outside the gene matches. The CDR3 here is CASSVSGRTGELFF. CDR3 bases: TGTGCCAGCAGTGTTAGCGGGAGAACCGGGGAGCTGTTTTTT.

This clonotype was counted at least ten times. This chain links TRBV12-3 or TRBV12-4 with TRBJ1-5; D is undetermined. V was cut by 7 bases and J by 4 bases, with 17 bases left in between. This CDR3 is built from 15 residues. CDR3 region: CASMQDGAGNQPQHF. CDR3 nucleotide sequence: TGTGCCAGCATGCAGGACGGAGCGGGAAATCAGCCCCAGCATTTT.

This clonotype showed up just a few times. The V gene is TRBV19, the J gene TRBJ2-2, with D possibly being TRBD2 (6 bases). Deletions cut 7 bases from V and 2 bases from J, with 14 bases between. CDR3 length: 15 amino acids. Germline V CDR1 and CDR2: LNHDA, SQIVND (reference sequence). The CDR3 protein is CASTLALANTGELFF. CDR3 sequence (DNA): TGTGCCAGTACCCTAGCACTAGCAAACACCGGGGAGCTGTTTTTT.

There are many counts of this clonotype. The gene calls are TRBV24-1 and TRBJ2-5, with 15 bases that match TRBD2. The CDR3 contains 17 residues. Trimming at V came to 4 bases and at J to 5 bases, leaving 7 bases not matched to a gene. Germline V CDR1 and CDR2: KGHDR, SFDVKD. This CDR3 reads CATSEPGLAGGKETQYF. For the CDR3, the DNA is TGTGCCACCAGTGAGCCGGGACTAGCGGGAGGAAAGGAGACCCAGTACTTC.

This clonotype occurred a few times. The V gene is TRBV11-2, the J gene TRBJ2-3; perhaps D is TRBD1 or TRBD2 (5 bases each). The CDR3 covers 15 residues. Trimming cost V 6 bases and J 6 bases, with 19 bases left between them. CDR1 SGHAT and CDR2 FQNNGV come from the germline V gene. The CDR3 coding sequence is TGTGCCAGCAGACCTCCGGGGACCATCATTGATACGCAGTATTTT. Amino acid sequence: CASRPPGTIIDTQYF.

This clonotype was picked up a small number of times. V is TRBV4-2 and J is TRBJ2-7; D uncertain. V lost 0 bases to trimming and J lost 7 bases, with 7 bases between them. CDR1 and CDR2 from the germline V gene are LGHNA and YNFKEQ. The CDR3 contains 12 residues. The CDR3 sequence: CASSQELSEQYF. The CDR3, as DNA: TGTGCCAGCAGCCAAGAACTTTCAGAGCAGTACTTC.

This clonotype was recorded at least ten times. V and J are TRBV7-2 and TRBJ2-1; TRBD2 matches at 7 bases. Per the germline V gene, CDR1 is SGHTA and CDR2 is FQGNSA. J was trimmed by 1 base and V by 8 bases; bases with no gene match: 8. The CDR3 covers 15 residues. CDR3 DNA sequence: TGTGCCAGCGTCGGGAGGCCCCCATCCTACAATGAGCAGTTCTTC. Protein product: CASVGRPPSYNEQFF.

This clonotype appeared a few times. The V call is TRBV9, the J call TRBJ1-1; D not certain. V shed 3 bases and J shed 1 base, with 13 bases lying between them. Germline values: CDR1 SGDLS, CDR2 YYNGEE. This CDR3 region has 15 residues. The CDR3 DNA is TGTGCCAGCAGCGCCTACGGACCCAGGAACACTGAAGCTTTCTTT. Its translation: CASSAYGPRNTEAFF.

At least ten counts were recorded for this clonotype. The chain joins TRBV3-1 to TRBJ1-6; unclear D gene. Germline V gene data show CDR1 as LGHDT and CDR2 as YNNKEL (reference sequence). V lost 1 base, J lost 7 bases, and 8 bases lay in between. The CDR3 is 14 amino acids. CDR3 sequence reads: CASSQVLRNSPLHF. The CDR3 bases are TGTGCCAGCAGCCAAGTTTTGAGGAATTCACCCCTCCACTTT.

For the CDR3, the DNA is TGTGCCACCAGCAGAATGGGCACTGAAGCTTTCTTT. Its translation: CATSRMGTEAFF. This sequence joins TRBV15 and TRBJ1-1; D is undetermined. The V gene's germline CDR1 is LNHNV and CDR2 YYDKDF (reference sequence). The CDR3 is made up of 12 amino acids. V gave up 2 bases and J gave up 4 bases, with 5 bases separating them.

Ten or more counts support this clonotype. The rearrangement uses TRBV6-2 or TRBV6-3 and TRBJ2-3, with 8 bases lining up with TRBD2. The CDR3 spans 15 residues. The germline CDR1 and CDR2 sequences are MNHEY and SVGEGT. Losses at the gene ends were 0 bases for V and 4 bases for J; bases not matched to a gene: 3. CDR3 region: CASSYSSGTPDTQYF. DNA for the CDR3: TGTGCCAGCAGTTACTCTAGCGGGACTCCAGATACGCAGTATTTT.

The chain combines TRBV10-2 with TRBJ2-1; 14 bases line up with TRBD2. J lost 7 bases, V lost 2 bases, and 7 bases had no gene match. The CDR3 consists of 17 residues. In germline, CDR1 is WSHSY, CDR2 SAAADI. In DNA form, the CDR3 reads TGCGCCAGCAGTGAGACCTCCGGGACTAGCGGGAGTAATGAGCAGTTCTTC. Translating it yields CASSETSGTSGSNEQFF.

CDR3 DNA sequence: TGTGCCAGCAGCCAAGAGCAGTCCAGCGTAGATACGCAGTATTTT. Amino acid sequence: CASSQEQSSVDTQYF. The chain joins TRBV3-1 to TRBJ2-3; D is unresolved. Trimming took 0 bases from V and 5 from J, leaving 12 bases between them. The CDR3 is 15 amino acids. Germline assignment: CDR1 LGHDT and CDR2 YNNKEL (reference sequence).

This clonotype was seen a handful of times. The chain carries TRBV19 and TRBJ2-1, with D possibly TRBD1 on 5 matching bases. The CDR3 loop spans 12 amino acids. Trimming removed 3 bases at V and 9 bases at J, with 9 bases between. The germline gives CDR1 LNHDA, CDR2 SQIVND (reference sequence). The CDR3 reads CASSIRDGEQFF. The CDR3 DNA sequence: TGTGCCAGTAGTATCAGGGATGGTGAGCAGTTCTTC.

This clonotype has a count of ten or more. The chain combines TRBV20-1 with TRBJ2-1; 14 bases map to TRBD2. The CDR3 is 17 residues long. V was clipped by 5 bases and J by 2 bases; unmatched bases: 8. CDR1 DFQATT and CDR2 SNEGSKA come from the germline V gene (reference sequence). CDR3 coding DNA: TGCAGTGCTGACCAACTGACTAGCGGGAGGGCCTACAATGAGCAGTTCTTC. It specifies CSADQLTSGRAYNEQFF.

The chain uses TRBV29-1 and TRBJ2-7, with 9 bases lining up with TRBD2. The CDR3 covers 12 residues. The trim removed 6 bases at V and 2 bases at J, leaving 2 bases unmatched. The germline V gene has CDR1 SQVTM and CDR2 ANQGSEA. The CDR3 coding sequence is TGCAGCGTGCTAGCGGGAACCTACGAGCAGTACTTC. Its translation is CSVLAGTYEQYF.

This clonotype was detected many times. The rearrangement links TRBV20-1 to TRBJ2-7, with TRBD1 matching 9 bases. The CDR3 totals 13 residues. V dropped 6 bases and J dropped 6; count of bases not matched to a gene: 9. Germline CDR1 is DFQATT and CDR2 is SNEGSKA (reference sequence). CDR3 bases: TGCAGTGCCCCCGGGACAGGGTCTGCCGAGCAGTACTTC. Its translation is CSAPGTGSAEQYF.

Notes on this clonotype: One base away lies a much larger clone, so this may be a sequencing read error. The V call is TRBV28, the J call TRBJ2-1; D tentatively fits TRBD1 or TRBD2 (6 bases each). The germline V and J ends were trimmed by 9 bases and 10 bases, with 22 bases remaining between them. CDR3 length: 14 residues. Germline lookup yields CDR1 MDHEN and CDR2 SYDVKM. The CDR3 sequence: CASMNGRGGYEQFF. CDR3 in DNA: TGTGCCAGTATGAATGGCAGGGGAGGTTACGAGCAGTTCTTC. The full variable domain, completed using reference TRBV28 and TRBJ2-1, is DVKVTQSSRYLVKRTGEKVFLECVQDMDHENMFWYRQDPGLGLRLIYFSYDVKMKEKGDIPEGYSVSREKKERFSLILESASTNQTSMYLCASMNGRGGYEQFFGPGTRLTVL.

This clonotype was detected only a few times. DNA for the CDR3: TGTGCCAGCAGTGAAGTTAACCCAGTAGGTGAGCAGTTCTTC. Protein: CASSEVNPVGEQFF. V and J are TRBV6-1 and TRBJ2-1; D ambiguous. Trimming pared 1 base from V and 9 bases from J, leaving 13 bases between. CDR3 length: 14 residues. Germline V gene lookup returns CDR1 MNHNS and CDR2 SASEGT.